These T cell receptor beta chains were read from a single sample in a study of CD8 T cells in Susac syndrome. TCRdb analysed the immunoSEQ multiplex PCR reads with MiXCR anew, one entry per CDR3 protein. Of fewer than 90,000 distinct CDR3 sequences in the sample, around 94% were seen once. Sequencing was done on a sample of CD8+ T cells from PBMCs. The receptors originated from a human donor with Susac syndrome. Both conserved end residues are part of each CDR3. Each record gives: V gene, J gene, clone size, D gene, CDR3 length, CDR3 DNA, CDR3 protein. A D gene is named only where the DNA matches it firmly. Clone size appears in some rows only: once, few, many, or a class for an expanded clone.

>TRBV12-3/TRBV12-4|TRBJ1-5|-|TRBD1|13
TGTGCCAGCTGGGCAGGGGGAAATCAGCCCCAGCATTTT
CASWAGGNQPQHF
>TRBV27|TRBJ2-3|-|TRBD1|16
TGTGCCAGCAGTTTAAGTAGTGACAGGGGATCGCATACGCAGTATTTT
CASSLSSDRGSHTQYF
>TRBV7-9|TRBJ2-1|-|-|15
TGTGCCAGCAGCCTGGCCTGGGACGTTCGGAATGAGCAGTTCTTC
CASSLAWDVRNEQFF
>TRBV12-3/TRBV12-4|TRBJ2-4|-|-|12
TGTGCCAGCAGTTTAGACAGAAACATTCAGTACTTC
CASSLDRNIQYF
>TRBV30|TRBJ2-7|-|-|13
TGTGCCTGGAGTGTACTGGAAAACTACGAGCAGTACTTC
CAWSVLENYEQYF
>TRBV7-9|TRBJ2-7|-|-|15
TGTGCCAGCAGCTTAGGACAGACCGGCTCCTACGAGCAGTACTTC
CASSLGQTGSYEQYF
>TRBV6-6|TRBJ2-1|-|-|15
TGTGCCAGCAGTTCCGCGCGAGACCAAGGGAATGAGCAGTTCTTC
CASSSARDQGNEQFF
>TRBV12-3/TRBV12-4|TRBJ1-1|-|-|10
TGTGCCAGCGGGGGGTCTGAAGCTTTCTTT
CASGGSEAFF
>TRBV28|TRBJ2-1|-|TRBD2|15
TGTGCCAGCAGTTTAGTAGCGGGAGAGTACAATGAGCAGTTCTTC
CASSLVAGEYNEQFF
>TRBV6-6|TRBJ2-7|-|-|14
TGTGCCAGCGCTAGGTTGATGGACGGCTACGAGCAGTACTTC
CASARLMDGYEQYF
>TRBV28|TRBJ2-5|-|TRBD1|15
TGTGCCAGCAGTTTGGAACAGGGGGCTGGAGAGACCCAGTACTTC
CASSLEQGAGETQYF
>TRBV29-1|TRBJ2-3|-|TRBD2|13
TGCAGCGTTGTATTTAGCGGGATAGATACGCAGTATTTT
CSVVFSGIDTQYF
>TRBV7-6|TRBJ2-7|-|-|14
TGTGCCAGCAGCTTAGCCTTCCCAGCCTACGAGCAGTACTTC
CASSLAFPAYEQYF
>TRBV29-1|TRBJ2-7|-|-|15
TGCAGCGTCCGGGGCGTCGTGGAGAGCTCCTACGAGCAGTACTTC
CSVRGVVESSYEQYF
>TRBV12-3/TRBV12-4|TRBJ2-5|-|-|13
TGTGCCAGCAGGGGACCGGATTGGGAGACCCAGTACTTC
CASRGPDWETQYF
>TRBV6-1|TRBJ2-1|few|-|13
TGTGCCAGCTTGCGCGAGGGGAACAATGAGCAGTTCTTC
CASLREGNNEQFF
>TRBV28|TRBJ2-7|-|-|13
TGTGCCAGCAGTTTCTTGCCCTCCTACGAGCAGTACTTC
CASSFLPSYEQYF
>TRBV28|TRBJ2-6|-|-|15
TGTGCCAGCACTCCAGGTGGCTCTGGGGCCAACGTCCTGACTTTC
CASTPGGSGANVLTF
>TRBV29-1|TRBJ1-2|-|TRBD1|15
TGCAGCGTTACCGGGACAGAGGACTTAAACTATGGCTACACCTTC
CSVTGTEDLNYGYTF
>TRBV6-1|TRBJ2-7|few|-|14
TGTGCCAGCAGCCCACTTTTGGGGTGGGACGAGCAGTACTTC
CASSPLLGWDEQYF
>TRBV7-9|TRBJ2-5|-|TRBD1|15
TGTGCCAGCAGCCGGCAGGACAGGGGGCAAGAGACCCAGTACTTC
CASSRQDRGQETQYF
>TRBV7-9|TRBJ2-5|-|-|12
TGTGCCAGCAGCTTCCCCCAGGGGACCCAGTACTTC
CASSFPQGTQYF
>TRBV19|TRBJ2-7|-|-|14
TGTGCCAGTAGTACCGTACTGGACGGATACGAGCAGTACTTC
CASSTVLDGYEQYF
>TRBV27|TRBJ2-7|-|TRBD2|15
TGTGCCAGCAGAACCACTAGCGGGAGGTCCCACGAGCAGTACTTC
CASRTTSGRSHEQYF
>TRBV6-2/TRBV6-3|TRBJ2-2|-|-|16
TGTGCCAGCACCTTCGAGTACGGGGCGAACACCGGGGAGCTGTTTTTT
CASTFEYGANTGELFF
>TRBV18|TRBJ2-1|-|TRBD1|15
TGTGCCAGCTCACCACGGGGACAGGGTCGAGGAGAGCAGTTCTTC
CASSPRGQGRGEQFF
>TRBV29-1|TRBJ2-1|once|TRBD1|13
TGCAGCGCAGCAGGGGGTGCCTACAATGAGCAGTTCTTC
CSAAGGAYNEQFF
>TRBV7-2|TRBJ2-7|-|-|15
TGTGCCAGCAGCTTAGAAGGGGCGAAGAGCTACGAGCAGTACTTC
CASSLEGAKSYEQYF
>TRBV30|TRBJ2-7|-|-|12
TGTGCCTGGAGTGGACAACCCTACGAGCAGTACTTC
CAWSGQPYEQYF
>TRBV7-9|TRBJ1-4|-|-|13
TGTGCCAGCAGCTCGGGACTCGAGGAAAAACTGTTTTTT
CASSSGLEEKLFF
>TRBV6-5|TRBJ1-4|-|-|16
TGTGCCAGCAGTTACTCGACGGTAGGGGACCTTGAAAAACTGTTTTTT
CASSYSTVGDLEKLFF
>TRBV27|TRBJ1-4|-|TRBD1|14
TGTGCCAGCAGTTTAACCGGGGGACAGGAAAAACTGTTTTTT
CASSLTGGQEKLFF
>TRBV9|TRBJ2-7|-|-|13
TGTGCCAGCAGCCCTGGCGGTACCTACGAGCAGTACTTC
CASSPGGTYEQYF
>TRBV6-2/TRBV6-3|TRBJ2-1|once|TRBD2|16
TGTGCCAGCAGAACCCCGACTAGCTATTGGCTAGGTGAGCAGTTCTTC
CASRTPTSYWLGEQFF
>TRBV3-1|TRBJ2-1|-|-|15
TGTGCCAGCAGCCCCACAGCGGGCTCCTACAATGAGCAGTTCTTC
CASSPTAGSYNEQFF
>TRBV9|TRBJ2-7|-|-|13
TGTGCCAGCAGCGTAGCTAGAATGGGGGAGCAGTACTTC
CASSVARMGEQYF
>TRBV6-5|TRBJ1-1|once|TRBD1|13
TGTGCCAGCAGGGGGGACAGAGACACTGAAGCTTTCTTT
CASRGDRDTEAFF
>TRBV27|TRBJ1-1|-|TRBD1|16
TGTGCCAGCAGCCTCGGACAGGAAGGTTTGAACACTGAAGCTTTCTTT
CASSLGQEGLNTEAFF
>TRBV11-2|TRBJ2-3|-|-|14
TGTGCCAGCAGCTTAGCCATGAGCACAGATACGCAGTATTTT
CASSLAMSTDTQYF
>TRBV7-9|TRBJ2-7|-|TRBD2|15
TGTGCCAGCAGCCCTTCGGAGCGGGAGTGGTACGAGCAGTACTTC
CASSPSEREWYEQYF
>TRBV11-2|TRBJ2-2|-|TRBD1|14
TGTGCCAGTGGAAGGGACAGGGTAACCGGGGAGCTGTTTTTT
CASGRDRVTGELFF
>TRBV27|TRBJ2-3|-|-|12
TGTGCCAGCAGTTCCGTGGGCGATACGCAGTATTTT
CASSSVGDTQYF
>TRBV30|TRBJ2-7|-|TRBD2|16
TGTGCCTGGAGTGCTAAGGGACTAGCGGGAGCTTACGAGCAGTACTTC
CAWSAKGLAGAYEQYF
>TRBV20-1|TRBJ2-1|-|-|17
TGCAGTGCTAGAGATCGAGTAGTTCAGGAGGCCTACAATGAGCAGTTCTTC
CSARDRVVQEAYNEQFF
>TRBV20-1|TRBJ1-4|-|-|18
TGCAGTGCTAGAGTCCTCTTCAGCGCCGGGGCAACTAATGAAAAACTGTTTTTT
CSARVLFSAGATNEKLFF
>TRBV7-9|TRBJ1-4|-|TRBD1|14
TGTGCCAGCAGCGAGACAGGGGCCCACGAAAAACTGTTTTTT
CASSETGAHEKLFF
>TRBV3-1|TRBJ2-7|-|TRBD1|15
TGTGCCAGCAGCCAAGAACAGGGGGCGACCTACGAGCAGTACTTC
CASSQEQGATYEQYF
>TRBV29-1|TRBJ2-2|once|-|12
TGCAGCGGCAGGACTCCCTCCGGGGAGCTGTTTTTT
CSGRTPSGELFF
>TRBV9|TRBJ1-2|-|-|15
TGTGCCAGCATCGGTACCGACAGCCCCAACTATGGCTACACCTTC
CASIGTDSPNYGYTF
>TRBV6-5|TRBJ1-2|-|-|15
TGTGCCAGCAGTGACCGGGAACCTCAGGTGGATGGCTACACCTTC
CASSDREPQVDGYTF